Sequencing of this T cell receptor (beta chain) was carried out in a study of T cells in Graves' hyperthyroidism and ophthalmopathy. CDR1 is LNHDA and CDR2 is SQIVND in the germline V gene (reference sequence). The V gene lost 1 base and the J gene lost 6 bases, with 15 bases spanning the gap. This CDR3 spans 16 amino acids. The source material, RNA transcripts, was used to amplify TCR beta CDR3 regions. The TCR CDR3 first-round RT-PCR relied on the HTBI primer set. MiXCR, run by TCRdb on the multiplex PCR reads, gives a single entry per CDR3 protein. The table lists around 350,000 distinct CDR3 sequences, about 18% of them singletons.

This chain joins TRBV19 and TRBJ2-2; tentatively, D is TRBD2 (6 bases). Sequenced input: blood. This clonotype originated in a woman younger than 45 with Graves' hyperthyroidism that later progressed to Graves' ophthalmopathy. The CDR3 sequence is CASSIVGGRGPGELFF. In DNA form, the CDR3 reads TGTGCCAGTAGTATAGTCGGGGGTCGGGGTCCCGGGGAGCTGTTTTTT.